The rows below give T cell receptor beta chains drawn from one sample of a study of T cell repertoires in cytomegalovirus infection. Their cognate antigens are unknown. TCRdb re-analysed the reads in MiXCR, keeping a single row per CDR3 protein. The sample comprises 20,000 or so distinct CDR3 sequences, 20% to 25% of which are singletons, and 91% rests with the top ten. Source: CD8+ T cells from cultured PBMCs, taken from culture after CMV antigen stimulation. The receptors shown here come from a human donor in good health (CMV status not recorded). Some clones in this sample may be carry-over from other donors' samples. Each CDR3 is given with its conserved first and last residue. The order of the fields is V gene, clone size, D gene, J gene, CDR3 DNA, CDR3 protein. The D gene is left open where the match is weak. Size is omitted from some rows. Given values are once, few, many or a class for expanded clones.

>TRBV7-9|many|TRBD1|TRBJ1-2
TGTGCCAGCAGCTTATCTACCGGGACAGGGGGATTAAACTATGGCTACACCTTC
CASSLSTGTGGLNYGYTF
>TRBV27|-|TRBD2|TRBJ2-1
TGTGCCAGCAACAATGGGGCGGGGGGGCGCAATGAGCAGTTCTTC
CASNNGAGGRNEQFF
>TRBV28|-|-|TRBJ1-2
TGTGTCGCGGGGGCAGGCGCCGCCAGTAACTATGGCTACACCTTC
CVAGAGAASNYGYTF
>TRBV20-1|-|-|TRBJ1-4
TGCAGTGCTAGACCAGGGGAGGCCAGCTTTTTT
CSARPGEASFF
>TRBV6-2/TRBV6-3|-|TRBD2|TRBJ2-1
TGTGCCAGCAGTTACCCTAGCGGGGGCTACAATGAGCAGTTCTTC
CASSYPSGGYNEQFF
>TRBV4-1|-|-|TRBJ2-7
TGCGCCAGCAGCCAAGATGGAGGGTTCGACGAGCAGTACTTC
CASSQDGGFDEQYF
>TRBV28|many|-|TRBJ2-7
TGTGCCAGCAGCCCGGACTGGGGGAGCTCCTACGAGCAGTACTTC
CASSPDWGSSYEQYF
>TRBV10-3|few|TRBD2|TRBJ2-2
TGTGCCATCGCCGCCGGGACTAGCGGGGGGGCACGTCCCGGGGAGCTGTTTTTT
CAIAAGTSGGARPGELFF
>TRBV7-9|few|-|TRBJ2-5
TGTGCCAGCAGCTCAAGCGGAAGCCAAGAGACCCAGTACTTC
CASSSSGSQETQYF
>TRBV18|-|-|TRBJ2-7
TGTGCCAGCTCACCAACAGGGAGCTCCTACGAGCAGTACTTC
CASSPTGSSYEQYF
>TRBV5-1|-|-|TRBJ2-3
TGCGCCAGCAGCTTGGTTAGGGCCGCAGATACGCAGTATTTT
CASSLVRAADTQYF
>TRBV12-3/TRBV12-4|few|-|TRBJ2-7
TGTGCCAGCATTCAAGCTTCCCCTCGACAGGCCCATCAACCCTCCTTGGACGAGCAGTACTTC
CASIQASPRQAHQPSLDEQYF
>TRBV4-1|few|-|TRBJ1-6
TGCGCCAGCAGCCAAGAAGCAGAATATAATTCACCCCTCCACTTT
CASSQEAEYNSPLHF
>TRBV19|few|-|TRBJ2-1
TGTGCCAGTAGTACACACCGGCAGGGACCCTACAATGAGCAGTTCTTC
CASSTHRQGPYNEQFF
>TRBV7-6|-|TRBD2|TRBJ2-3
TGTGCCAGCAGCTTGGGGCAGGGTCGAACTAGCGATCAGCCCCAGTATTTT
CASSLGQGRTSDQPQYF
>TRBV18|-|-|TRBJ1-2
TGTGCCAGCTCACCACGGGCCAGGGAGGATGGCTACACCTTC
CASSPRAREDGYTF
>TRBV2|-|-|TRBJ2-1
TGTGCCAGCAGTGAAGTCGGGAGCTCCTACAATGAGCAGTTCTTC
CASSEVGSSYNEQFF
>TRBV12-3/TRBV12-4|many|-|TRBJ2-1
TGTGCCAGCAGTTACCGAGGGGGGTCCTACAATGAGCAGTTCTTC
CASSYRGGSYNEQFF
>TRBV7-8|many|-|TRBJ1-2
TGTGCCAGCAGCTTGGCCAGGGAAGCGGGAGGCTACACCTTC
CASSLAREAGGYTF
>TRBV7-7|-|-|TRBJ2-2
TGTGCTAGCAGCTTAGCGTCGGGATACACCGGGGAGCTGTTTTTT
CASSLASGYTGELFF
>TRBV12-3/TRBV12-4|-|-|TRBJ1-1
TGTGCCAGCAGGCTAGGAACAGCAGGTTTTATCTTT
CASRLGTAGFIF
>TRBV7-2|-|-|TRBJ2-2
TGTGCCAGCAGCTCAGACATCCTAGGCACCGGGGAGCTGTTTTTT
CASSSDILGTGELFF
>TRBV12-3/TRBV12-4|-|-|TRBJ1-1
TGTGCCAGCAGTTTACAGGTGAACACTGAAGCTTTCTTT
CASSLQVNTEAFF
>TRBV6-1|few|-|TRBJ2-7
TGTGCCAGCAGTGCCGACAGCTCGGGGGCCTACGAGCAGTACTTC
CASSADSSGAYEQYF
>TRBV27|-|TRBD1|TRBJ2-7
TGTGCCAGCAGTTCGACAGGGTACAGCGAGCAGTACTTC
CASSSTGYSEQYF
>TRBV10-3|few|-|TRBJ2-7
TGTGCCGCCAATCAAGGGGAGGAAAGTCTCTACGAGCAGTACTTC
CAANQGEESLYEQYF
>TRBV27|few|-|TRBJ1-2
TGTGCCAGCAGTTTATCGCGGACGGCGGCGGGTGGCTACACCTTC
CASSLSRTAAGGYTF
>TRBV6-6|-|-|TRBJ1-1
TGTGCCAGTCAACCAGGAGGCACTGAAGCTTTCTTT
CASQPGGTEAFF
>TRBV7-8|many|-|TRBJ2-7
TGTGCCAGCAGCGTAGCCAGGGACCTACCTTACGAGCAGTACTTC
CASSVARDLPYEQYF
>TRBV24-1|-|-|TRBJ1-5
TGTGCCACCAGTCCCAGGACTACTACCCGAATGGGGGAGATCAATCAGCCCCAGCATTTT
CATSPRTTTRMGEINQPQHF
>TRBV7-6|few|-|TRBJ2-7
TGTGCCAGCAGCCAATCGGACCCCTACGAGCAGTACTTC
CASSQSDPYEQYF
>TRBV20-1|-|TRBD1|TRBJ2-1
TGCAGTGCTAGAGACCAGGACAGGGCATACAATGAGCAGTTCTTC
CSARDQDRAYNEQFF
>TRBV7-8|many|TRBD2|TRBJ2-5
TGTGCCAGCAGACGGACTAGCGGGGGCCAAGAGACCCAGTACTTC
CASRRTSGGQETQYF
>TRBV2|-|-|TRBJ2-1
TGTGCCAGCAGGGCTGACAGGTACGATGAGCAGTTCTTC
CASRADRYDEQFF
>TRBV20-1|-|-|TRBJ2-3
TGCAGTGCTAGCTTAACTTTTCGGACAGATACGCAGTATTTT
CSASLTFRTDTQYF
>TRBV20-1|-|-|TRBJ2-4
TGCAGTGCTAGCCGCCAACTAGCCAAAAACATTCAGTACTTC
CSASRQLAKNIQYF
>TRBV11-2|few|-|TRBJ2-7
TGTGCCAGCAGCTTAGGTGACAGTCCCCTTTTGGAGCAGTACTTC
CASSLGDSPLLEQYF
>TRBV7-8|many|-|TRBJ2-2
TGTGCCAGCCGCGAGGCCGGGGAGCTGTTTTTT
CASREAGELFF
>TRBV12-3/TRBV12-4|-|-|TRBJ1-1
TGTGCCAGCCTCGGGGGGCGGTTCGCTGAAGCTTTCTTT
CASLGGRFAEAFF
>TRBV7-3|few|-|TRBJ1-1
TGTGCCAGCAGCCCGCAGGGGAACACTGAAGCTTTCTTT
CASSPQGNTEAFF
>TRBV4-2|-|-|TRBJ2-7
TGTGCCAGCAGCCAAGATGGGTCAGGGGAGCAGCAGTACTTC
CASSQDGSGEQQYF
>TRBV15|-|-|TRBJ2-7
TGTGCCACCAGCAGTGAAGCGGCCTCCTACGAGCAGTACTTC
CATSSEAASYEQYF
>TRBV6-5|few|TRBD2|TRBJ2-7
TGTGCCAGCAGTTACGGTGGCGGGGGGCCCTACGAGCAGTACTTC
CASSYGGGGPYEQYF
>TRBV9|-|-|TRBJ2-1
TGTGCCAGCAGCGTAGAGACTGCGGGCGGTGAGCAGCTCTTC
CASSVETAGGEQLF
>TRBV7-7|-|-|TRBJ1-3
TGTGCTAGCAGCCCGGGGACGGTTGCTGGGGGAAACACCATATATTTT
CASSPGTVAGGNTIYF
>TRBV6-5|-|TRBD1|TRBJ2-3
TGTGCCAGCAGTTACTCGAGCCAGGGGGCAGATACGCAGTATTTT
CASSYSSQGADTQYF
>TRBV12-3/TRBV12-4|many|TRBD2|TRBJ2-2
TGTGCCAGCAGTTTATTCCCCAGGGTTCGCGGGGGGGCCGCAAACACCGGGGAGCTGTTTTTT
CASSLFPRVRGGAANTGELFF
>TRBV7-2|many|-|TRBJ1-5
TGTGCCAGCAGTCGGATTAATCAGCCCCAGCATTTT
CASSRINQPQHF
>TRBV6-1|many|TRBD1|TRBJ2-1
TGTGCCAGCATTGAGACAGGGATAACACTCGGGCAGTTCTTC
CASIETGITLGQFF
>TRBV27|many|-|TRBJ1-1
TGTGCCAGCAGTTTATCACCCTTTGCCGGACGGAACACTGAAGCTTTCTTT
CASSLSPFAGRNTEAFF
>TRBV4-2|-|TRBD1|TRBJ1-4
TGTGCCAGCAGCCAAGAAGAGACAGGGAGGGAAAAACTGTTTTTT
CASSQEETGREKLFF
>TRBV25-1|-|-|TRBJ1-5
TGTGCCAGCAGTTCGGGGAGCAATCAGCCCCAGCATTTT
CASSSGSNQPQHF
>TRBV27|-|-|TRBJ1-2
TGTGCCAGCAGTTTGGGGGCAGGCCAATACCCGGGAGGCTACACCTTC
CASSLGAGQYPGGYTF
>TRBV15|-|-|TRBJ2-2
TGTGCCACCAGCAGAGATCCCTATGGGGGGAACACCGGGGAGCTGTTTTTT
CATSRDPYGGNTGELFF
>TRBV6-1|few|-|TRBJ2-7
TGTGCCAGCAGTGAGGGCCAGGGCGGCTCCTACGAGCAGTACTTC
CASSEGQGGSYEQYF